The rows below give T cell receptor beta chains drawn from one sample of a study of shared T cell receptors in the human thymus. Method: immunoSEQ multiplex PCR; TCRdb's copy keeps in-frame clones and lacks some. The sample has hundreds of thousands of clones; more than 70% are singletons. These sequences were also reported in another study, on human thymus T cells.

Sample: thymocytes. The receptors were sampled from a boy younger than two with a congenital heart defect. CDR3s include the opening cysteine and the closing phenylalanine or tryptophan. Fields, in order: V gene, CDR3 length, CDR3 protein.

V gene: TRBV9
CDR3 length: 16
CDR3 protein: CASSSRGDGDGNEQFF

V gene: TRBV19
CDR3 length: 13
CDR3 protein: CASNRARDEKLFF

V gene: TRBV4-3
CDR3 length: 13
CDR3 protein: CASSPGLSYEQYF

V gene: TRBV9
CDR3 length: 20
CDR3 protein: CASSVKGWEGKASGANVLTF

V gene: TRBV27
CDR3 length: 15
CDR3 protein: CASSLGGARDTEAFF

V gene: TRBV6-4
CDR3 length: 13
CDR3 protein: CASSAHRGQPQHF

V gene: TRBV7-6
CDR3 length: 17
CDR3 protein: CASRLEAGTAHTGELFF

V gene: TRBV19
CDR3 length: 15
CDR3 protein: CASTSHRGSNEKLFF

V gene: TRBV5-1
CDR3 length: 18
CDR3 protein: CASSLNGRAGVAKNIQYF

V gene: TRBV7-9
CDR3 length: 15
CDR3 protein: CASSPKGQGTHGYTF

V gene: TRBV14
CDR3 length: 16
CDR3 protein: CASSSAPGTGDSPLHF

V gene: TRBV30
CDR3 length: 12
CDR3 protein: CAWSTRGNTIYF

V gene: TRBV15
CDR3 length: 21
CDR3 protein: CATSRDSGPKGLAANTGELFF

V gene: TRBV7-9
CDR3 length: 13
CDR3 protein: CASSLRGAYGYTF

V gene: TRBV10-1
CDR3 length: 15
CDR3 protein: CASRADSARNNEQFF

V gene: TRBV28
CDR3 length: 12
CDR3 protein: CASSGVQETQYF

V gene: TRBV28
CDR3 length: 15
CDR3 protein: CASSLATAKNTEAFF

V gene: TRBV10-2
CDR3 length: 13
CDR3 protein: CASNGVVPDTQYF

V gene: TRBV30
CDR3 length: 8
CDR3 protein: CAWNERDF

V gene: TRBV6-5
CDR3 length: 15
CDR3 protein: CASSYYAGGSDTQYF

V gene: TRBV5-6
CDR3 length: 15
CDR3 protein: CASRRGQGLSYEQYF

V gene: TRBV7-2
CDR3 length: 14
CDR3 protein: CASSQGLAVETQYF

V gene: TRBV30
CDR3 length: 18
CDR3 protein: CAWSAGTGVRSYNSPLHF

V gene: TRBV4-1
CDR3 length: 16
CDR3 protein: CASSQERRQGNYGYTF

V gene: TRBV11-2
CDR3 length: 16
CDR3 protein: CASSLEGRWGDTEAFF

V gene: TRBV19
CDR3 length: 15
CDR3 protein: CASSVRGEGNTEAFF

V gene: TRBV4-1
CDR3 length: 17
CDR3 protein: CASSQSVESGRYNEQFF

V gene: TRBV27
CDR3 length: 15
CDR3 protein: CASSFRHPGGTEAFF

V gene: TRBV6-1
CDR3 length: 14
CDR3 protein: CASSSDRVTEKLFF

V gene: TRBV5-1
CDR3 length: 15
CDR3 protein: CASSLDGTSIYEQYF

V gene: TRBV6-6
CDR3 length: 15
CDR3 protein: CASSPQDRGCYEQYF

V gene: TRBV28
CDR3 length: 12
CDR3 protein: CASTGEGQPQHF

V gene: TRBV5-6
CDR3 length: 15
CDR3 protein: CASSYRDPYNSPLHF

V gene: TRBV5-6
CDR3 length: 15
CDR3 protein: CASSCQAGLNTEAFF

V gene: TRBV13
CDR3 length: 16
CDR3 protein: CASSLRLDSGANVLTF

V gene: TRBV9
CDR3 length: 14
CDR3 protein: CASSARQYTGELFF

V gene: TRBV4-1
CDR3 length: 14
CDR3 protein: CASSQDEAKGEAFF

V gene: TRBV9
CDR3 length: 14
CDR3 protein: CASSVDTGPYEQYF

V gene: TRBV27
CDR3 length: 15
CDR3 protein: CASTPTSGEYNEQFF

V gene: TRBV19
CDR3 length: 14
CDR3 protein: CASSIGQGDQPQHF

V gene: TRBV28
CDR3 length: 14
CDR3 protein: CASGGASGSDTQYF

V gene: TRBV28
CDR3 length: 13
CDR3 protein: CASSRDFNQPQHF

V gene: TRBV6-5
CDR3 length: 13
CDR3 protein: CASSSGDNQPQHF

V gene: TRBV7-6
CDR3 length: 15
CDR3 protein: CASSLEGGASYEQYF

V gene: TRBV7-2
CDR3 length: 16
CDR3 protein: CASSSLAGGPSDTQYF